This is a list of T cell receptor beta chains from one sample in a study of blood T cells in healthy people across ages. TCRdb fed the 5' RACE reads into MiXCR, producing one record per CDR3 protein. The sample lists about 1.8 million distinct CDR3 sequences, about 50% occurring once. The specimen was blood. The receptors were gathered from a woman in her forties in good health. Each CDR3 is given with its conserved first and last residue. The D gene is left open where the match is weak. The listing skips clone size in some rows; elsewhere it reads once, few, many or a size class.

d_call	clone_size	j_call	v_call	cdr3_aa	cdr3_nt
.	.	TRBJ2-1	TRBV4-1	CASSQVSRLNEQFF	TGCGCCAGCAGCCAAGTTTCGAGACTTAATGAGCAGTTCTTC
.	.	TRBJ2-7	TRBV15	CATSFSRQAYNEQYF	TGTGCCACCAGCTTTTCCCGACAGGCCTACAATGAGCAGTACTTC
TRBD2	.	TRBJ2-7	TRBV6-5	CASSPPASGEGEQYF	TGTGCCAGCAGCCCCCCGGCGAGCGGGGAGGGCGAGCAGTACTTC
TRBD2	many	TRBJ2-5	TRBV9	CASSVLAGGQETQYF	TGTGCCAGCAGCGTTCTAGCGGGGGGCCAAGAGACCCAGTACTTC
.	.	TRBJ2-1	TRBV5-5	CASSLFQGTDEQFF	TGTGCCAGCAGCTTGTTTCAGGGGACGGATGAGCAGTTCTTC
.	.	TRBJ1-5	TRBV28	CASSLRLRNNQPQHF	TGTGCCAGCAGTTTGAGGTTGAGGAACAATCAGCCCCAGCATTTT
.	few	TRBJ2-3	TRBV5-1	CASSLYVTDTQYF	TGCGCCAGCAGCTTATATGTCACAGATACGCAGTATTTT
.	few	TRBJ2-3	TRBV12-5	CASGSPTSSDTQYF	TGTGCTAGTGGTTCCCCAACTAGCTCAGATACGCAGTATTTT
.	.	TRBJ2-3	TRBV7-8	CASTVRDRTFTDTQYF	TGTGCCAGCACGGTCCGCGACAGGACTTTCACAGATACGCAGTATTTT
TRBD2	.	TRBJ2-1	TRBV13	CASNQEGTSGGSNEQFF	TGTGCCAGCAACCAAGAAGGGACTAGCGGGGGATCTAATGAGCAGTTCTTC
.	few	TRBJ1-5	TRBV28	CASSLQGIQPQHF	TGTGCCAGCAGTTTACAGGGAATCCAGCCCCAGCATTTT
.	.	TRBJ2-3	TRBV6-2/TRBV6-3	CASSYFSTSTDTQYF	TGTGCCAGCAGTTACTTTTCGACTAGCACAGATACGCAGTATTTT
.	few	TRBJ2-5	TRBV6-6	CAIRQSQETQYF	TGTGCCATCCGACAGAGCCAAGAGACCCAGTACTTC
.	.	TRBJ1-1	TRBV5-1	CASSAIGGAATEAFF	TGCGCCAGCAGCGCCATCGGGGGCGCGGCCACTGAAGCTTTCTTT
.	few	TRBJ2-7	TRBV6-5	CASSRGHLYEQYF	TGTGCCAGCAGTCGGGGACACCTCTACGAGCAGTACTTC
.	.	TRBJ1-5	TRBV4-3	CASSQDWRSWDQPQHF	TGCGCCAGCAGCCAAGATTGGCGGTCATGGGATCAGCCCCAGCATTTT
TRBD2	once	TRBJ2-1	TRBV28	CASSFSTSGQFF	TGTGCCAGCAGTTTCTCCACTAGCGGGCAGTTCTTC
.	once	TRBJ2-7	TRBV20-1	CSAQEVHEQYF	TGCAGTGCCCAAGAGGTCCACGAGCAGTACTTC
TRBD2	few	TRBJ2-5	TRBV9	CASGTGGATSETQYF	TGTGCCAGCGGCACCGGGGGGGCGACAAGTGAGACCCAGTACTTC
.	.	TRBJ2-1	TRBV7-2	CASSSWTADYNEQFF	TGTGCCAGCAGCAGTTGGACGGCAGACTACAATGAGCAGTTCTTC
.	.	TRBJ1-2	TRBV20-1	CSALTSAGYTF	TGCAGTGCTTTGACCTCCGCGGGCTACACCTTC
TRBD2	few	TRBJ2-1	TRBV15	CATSRVLAGNEQFF	TGTGCCACCAGCAGAGTTCTAGCGGGCAATGAGCAGTTCTTC
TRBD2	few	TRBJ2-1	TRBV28	CASSSSGGAFHEQFF	TGTGCCAGCAGCAGTAGCGGGGGGGCTTTCCATGAGCAGTTCTTC
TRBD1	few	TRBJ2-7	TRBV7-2	CASSPFTRDRGVGEQYF	TGTGCCAGCAGCCCCTTCACAAGGGACAGGGGGGTTGGCGAGCAGTACTTC
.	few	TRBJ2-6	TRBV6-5	CASSYRSGGASSGANVLTF	TGTGCCAGCAGTTATAGGTCAGGGGGGGCTAGCTCTGGGGCCAACGTCCTGACTTTC
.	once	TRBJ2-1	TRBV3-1	CASSQLGPYNEQFF	TGTGCCAGCAGCCAATTGGGACCCTACAATGAGCAGTTCTTC
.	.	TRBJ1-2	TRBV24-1	CATSDTGVYGYTF	TGTGCCACCAGTGATACCGGGGTCTATGGCTACACCTTC
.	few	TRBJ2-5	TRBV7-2	CASSLDLGAGETQYF	TGTGCCAGCAGCTTAGATCTGGGGGCTGGAGAGACCCAGTACTTC
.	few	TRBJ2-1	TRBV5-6	CASSLVASSSYNEQFF	TGTGCCAGCAGCTTGGTGGCATCCTCATCCTACAATGAGCAGTTCTTC
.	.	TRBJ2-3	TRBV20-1	CSAPPTGNWADTQYF	TGCAGTGCCCCGCCCACAGGGAATTGGGCAGATACGCAGTATTTT
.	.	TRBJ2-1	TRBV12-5	CASGSGYPYNEQFF	TGTGCTAGTGGTTCTGGGTACCCCTACAATGAGCAGTTCTTC
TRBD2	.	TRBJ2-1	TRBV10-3	CAISPTTSGGANEQFF	TGTGCCATCAGCCCGACGACTAGCGGGGGGGCCAATGAGCAGTTCTTC